This T cell receptor (beta chain) was identified in a study of blood T cell repertoires in COVID-19. Assay: immunoSEQ multiplex PCR; the TCRdb copy retains only in-frame clones and omits some. This table has 400,000 or so clones, roughly nine tenths appearing once. Germline CDR1 SGHTA, CDR2 FQGTGA. Trimming at V came to 1 base and at J to 8 bases, leaving 9 bases not matched to a gene. This CDR3 is 16 amino acids long. This TCR was sampled from a young man who had recovered from COVID-19. Sequenced material: PBMCs or T cells enriched from blood (not recorded which). The V and J genes are TRBV7-3 and TRBJ2-1; 9 nucleotides align to TRBD1. DNA for the CDR3: TGTGCCAGCAGCTTAAACCCGGGGACAGGGTATGATGAGCAGTTCTTC. Its translation: CASSLNPGTGYDEQFF.